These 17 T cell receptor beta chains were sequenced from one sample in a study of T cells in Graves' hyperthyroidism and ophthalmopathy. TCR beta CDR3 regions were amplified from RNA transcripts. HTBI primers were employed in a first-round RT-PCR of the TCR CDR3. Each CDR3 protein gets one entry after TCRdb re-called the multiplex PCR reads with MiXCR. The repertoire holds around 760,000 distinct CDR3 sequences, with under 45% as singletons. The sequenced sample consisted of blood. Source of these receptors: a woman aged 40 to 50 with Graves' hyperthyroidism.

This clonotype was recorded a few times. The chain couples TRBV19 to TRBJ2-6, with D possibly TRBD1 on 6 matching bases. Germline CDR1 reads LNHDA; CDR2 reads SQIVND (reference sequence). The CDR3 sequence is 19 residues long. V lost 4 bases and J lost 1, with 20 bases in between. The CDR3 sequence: CASSKQTGTSWSGANVLTF. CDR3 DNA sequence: TGTGCCAGTAGTAAGCAGACAGGAACCTCTTGGTCTGGGGCCAACGTCCTGACTTTC.

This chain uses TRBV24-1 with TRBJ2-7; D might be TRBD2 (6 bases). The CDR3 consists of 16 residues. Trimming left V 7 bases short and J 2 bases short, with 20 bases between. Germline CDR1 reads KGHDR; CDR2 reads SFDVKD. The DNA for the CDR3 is TGTGCCACCAGCAGCCTACCAGGGACTGGCACCTACGAGCAGTACTTC. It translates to CATSSLPGTGTYEQYF.

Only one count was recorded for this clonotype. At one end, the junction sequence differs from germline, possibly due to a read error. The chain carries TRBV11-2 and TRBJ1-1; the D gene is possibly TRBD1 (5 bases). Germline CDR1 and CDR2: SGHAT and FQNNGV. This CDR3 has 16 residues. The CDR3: CASSLDRGRTNTEAFF. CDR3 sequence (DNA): TGTGCCAGCAGCTTAGATCGGGGCCGTACGAACACTGAAGCCTTCTTT.

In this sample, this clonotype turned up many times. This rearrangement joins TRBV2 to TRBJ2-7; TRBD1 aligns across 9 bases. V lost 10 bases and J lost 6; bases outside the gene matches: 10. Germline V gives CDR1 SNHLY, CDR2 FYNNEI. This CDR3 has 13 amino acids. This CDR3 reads CANAGQGKREQYF. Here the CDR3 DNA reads TGTGCCAACGCGGGACAGGGAAAACGCGAGCAGTACTTC.

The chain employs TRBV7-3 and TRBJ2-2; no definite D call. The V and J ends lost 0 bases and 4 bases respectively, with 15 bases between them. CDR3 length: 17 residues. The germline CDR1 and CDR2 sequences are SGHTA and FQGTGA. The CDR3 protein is CASSLTPQEAGTGELFF. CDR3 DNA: TGTGCCAGCAGCTTAACCCCCCAAGAAGCAGGCACCGGGGAGCTGTTTTTT.

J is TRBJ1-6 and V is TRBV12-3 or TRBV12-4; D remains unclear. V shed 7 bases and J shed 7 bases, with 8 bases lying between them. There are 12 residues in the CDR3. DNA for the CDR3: TGTGCCAGCACCAGGTCAAATTCACCCCTCCACTTT. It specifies CASTRSNSPLHF.

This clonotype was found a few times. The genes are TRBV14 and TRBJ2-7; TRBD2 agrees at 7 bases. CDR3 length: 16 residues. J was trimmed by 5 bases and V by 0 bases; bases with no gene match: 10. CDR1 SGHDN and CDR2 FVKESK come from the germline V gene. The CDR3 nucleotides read TGTGCCAGCAGCCAAGATAAGGGAGGGGTGGTCGACGAGCAGTACTTC. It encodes CASSQDKGGVVDEQYF.

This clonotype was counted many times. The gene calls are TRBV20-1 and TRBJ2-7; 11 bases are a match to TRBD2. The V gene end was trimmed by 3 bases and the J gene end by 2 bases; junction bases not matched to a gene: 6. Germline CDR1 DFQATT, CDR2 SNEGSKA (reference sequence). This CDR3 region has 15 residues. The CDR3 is CSARPRLAGTYEQYF. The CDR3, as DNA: TGCAGTGCTAGGCCACGACTAGCGGGAACCTACGAGCAGTACTTC.

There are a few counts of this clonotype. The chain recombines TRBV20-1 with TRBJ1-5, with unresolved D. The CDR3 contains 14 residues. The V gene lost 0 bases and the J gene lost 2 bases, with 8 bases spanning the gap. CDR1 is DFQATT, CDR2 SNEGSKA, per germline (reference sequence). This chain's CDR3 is CSARDLQGNQPQHF. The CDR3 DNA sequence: TGCAGTGCTAGAGATCTGCAGGGCAATCAGCCCCAGCATTTT.

CDR3: CASSLEQVDEAFF. CDR3 bases: TGTGCCAGCAGCTTAGAACAGGTCGATGAAGCTTTCTTT. This rearrangement joins TRBV7-2 to TRBJ1-1, with D possibly being TRBD1 (5 bases). The V gene lost 1 base and the J gene lost 7 bases, with 10 bases spanning the gap. The V gene's germline CDR1 is SGHTA and CDR2 FQGNSA. The CDR3 runs to 13 residues.

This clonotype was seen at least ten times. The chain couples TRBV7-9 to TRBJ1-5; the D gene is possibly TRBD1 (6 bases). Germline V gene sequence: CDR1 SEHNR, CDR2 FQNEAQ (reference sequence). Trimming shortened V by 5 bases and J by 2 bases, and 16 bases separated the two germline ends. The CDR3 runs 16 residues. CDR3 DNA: TGTGCCAGCAGCGGAACACAGGGAGGGGGCAATCAGCCCCAGCATTTT. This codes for CASSGTQGGGNQPQHF.

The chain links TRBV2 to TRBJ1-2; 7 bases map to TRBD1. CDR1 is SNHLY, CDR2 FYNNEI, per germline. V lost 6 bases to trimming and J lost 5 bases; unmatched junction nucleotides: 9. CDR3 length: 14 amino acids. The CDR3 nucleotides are TGTGCCAGCAGGGCCGGACAGGAGTCTTATGGCTACACCTTC. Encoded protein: CASRAGQESYGYTF.

CDR3 DNA: TGTGCCAGCAGTTACTTTGGTGGCGCAGATACGCAGTATTTT. Protein: CASSYFGGADTQYF. The chain has TRBV6-2 or TRBV6-3 and TRBJ2-3; D gene unclear. The CDR3 spans 14 residues. The germline CDR1 and CDR2 sequences are MNHEY and SVGEGT. Trimming took 1 base from V and 4 from J, leaving 9 bases between them.

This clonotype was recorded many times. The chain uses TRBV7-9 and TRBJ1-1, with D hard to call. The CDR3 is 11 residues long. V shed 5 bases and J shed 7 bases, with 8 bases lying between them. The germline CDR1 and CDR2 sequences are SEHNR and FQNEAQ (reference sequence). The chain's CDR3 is CASSPKVEAFF. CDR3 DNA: TGTGCCAGCAGCCCCAAGGTTGAAGCTTTCTTT.

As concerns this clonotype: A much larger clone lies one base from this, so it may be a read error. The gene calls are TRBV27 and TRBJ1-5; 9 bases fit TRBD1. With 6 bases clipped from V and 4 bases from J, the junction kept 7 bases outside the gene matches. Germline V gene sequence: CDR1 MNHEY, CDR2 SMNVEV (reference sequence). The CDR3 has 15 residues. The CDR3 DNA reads TGTGCCAGCAGATCCGGGACAGGGATAAATCAGCCCCAGCATTTT. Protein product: CASRSGTGINQPQHF.

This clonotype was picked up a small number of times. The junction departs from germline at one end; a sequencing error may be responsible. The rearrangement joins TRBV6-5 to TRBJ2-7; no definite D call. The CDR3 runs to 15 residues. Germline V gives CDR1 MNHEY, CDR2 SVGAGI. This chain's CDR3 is CASSHSRDPSYEQYF. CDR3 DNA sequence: TGTGCCAGCAGTCACTCTAGAGATCCCTCCTACGAGCAGTACTTC.

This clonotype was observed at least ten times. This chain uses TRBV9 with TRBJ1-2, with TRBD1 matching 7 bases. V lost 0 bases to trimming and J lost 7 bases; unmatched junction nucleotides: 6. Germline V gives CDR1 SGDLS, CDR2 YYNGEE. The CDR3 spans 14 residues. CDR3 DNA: TGTGCCAGCAGCGTAGGACAGGGCTTCGCTGGCTACACCTTC. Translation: CASSVGQGFAGYTF.